This T cell receptor beta chain was recovered during a study of lymphopenia after photon versus proton radiotherapy (dated by TCRdb to between 2017 and 2020). A note on the overall study: The immunological effects of photon versus proton radiation therapy were compared in patients with gastrointestinal tumors who developed high-grade lymphopenia. The cohort included approximately 18 patients with gastrointestinal tumors who developed lymphopenia after receiving either photon or proton therapy. The goal of the study was to characterize the differences between the two radiation modalities in how they affect the immune system. Points the paper makes about the study in general: Across the cohort, an inverse correlation was found between a larger post-nadir drop in TCR diversity and overall survival time among patients who died. The survival association was assessed only in patients who died, and better survival with proton therapy was presented by the authors as a possibility rather than a demonstrated result. Once the lymphocyte count had reached its nadir, the repertoires of photon-treated patients showed oligoclonal expansion, particularly of CD8+ Temra cells, and this expansion drove the decline in diversity. During treatment, patients who received photon therapy lost naive T cells and TCR diversity and gained effector/memory populations, whereas patients who received proton therapy remained relatively stable.

The receptor library was made with the immunoSEQ multiplex PCR assay. Alongside multiparametric flow cytometry, deep sequencing of rearranged TCR beta loci was used to profile the T cell repertoires. As stored in TCRdb, this immuneACCESS dataset retains in-frame rearrangements with V and J assigned. A fraction of the clones does not appear; measured against another copy, unresolved V genes explain less than half of the discrepancy, and the remainder lacks a known reason. This sample has over 25,000 clones in its table, and 87% of those were observed once. The ten largest clones capture approximately 50% of the sample. CDR1 GTSNPN and CDR2 SVGIG were looked up in the germline V gene (reference sequence). V has 3 bases trimmed and J has 5 bases trimmed; junction bases matching no gene number 16. Including cysteine and phenylalanine, the CDR3 has 17 amino acids. The DNA shown is the 51-base CDR3, in frame from base 1.

On this clone: This clone's antigen is unknown. Within one base of it there is no much larger clone, and no base qualities were kept.

This sequence was found in a woman in her fifties or sixties with cholangiocarcinoma. Some clones in this sample may be carry-over from other donors' samples. The specimen comprised peripheral blood, sampled from a patient treated with proton-based radiotherapy. The receptor chain draws on TRBV30 and TRBJ1-1; the central 9 bases match TRBD1. The CDR3 protein sequence reads: CAWSPLGGDRDGTEAFF. The DNA sequence reads TGTGCCTGGAGCCCCCTCGGGGGGGACAGGGACGGAACTGAAGCTTTCTTT.